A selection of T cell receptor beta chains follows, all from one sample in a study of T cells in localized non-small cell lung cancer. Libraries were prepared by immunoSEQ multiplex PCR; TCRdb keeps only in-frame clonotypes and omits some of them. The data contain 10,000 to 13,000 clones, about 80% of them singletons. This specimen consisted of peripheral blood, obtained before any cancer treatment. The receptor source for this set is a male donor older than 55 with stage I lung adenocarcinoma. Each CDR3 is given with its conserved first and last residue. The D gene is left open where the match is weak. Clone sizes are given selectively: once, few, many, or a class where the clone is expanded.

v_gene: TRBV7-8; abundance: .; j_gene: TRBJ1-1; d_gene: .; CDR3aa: CASSAQGAQVGAFF; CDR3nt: TGTGCCAGCAGCGCACAGGGAGCCCAGGTTGGAGCTTTCTTT
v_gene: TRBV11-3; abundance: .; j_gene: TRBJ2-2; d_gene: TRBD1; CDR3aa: CASSLVFGQGLNGELFF; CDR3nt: TGTGCCAGCAGCTTGGTGTTCGGACAGGGTTTGAACGGGGAGCTGTTTTTT
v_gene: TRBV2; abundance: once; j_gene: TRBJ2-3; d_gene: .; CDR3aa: CASSVSPSPSTDTQYF; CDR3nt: TGTGCCAGCAGTGTCTCCCCGAGCCCTAGCACAGATACGCAGTATTTT
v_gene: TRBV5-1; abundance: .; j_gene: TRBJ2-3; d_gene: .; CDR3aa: CASRKQGGTDTQYF; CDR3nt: TGCGCCAGCAGAAAACAGGGAGGCACAGATACGCAGTATTTT
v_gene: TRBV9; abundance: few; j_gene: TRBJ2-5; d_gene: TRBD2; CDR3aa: CASSVLTSGVETQYF; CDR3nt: TGTGCCAGCAGCGTCCTCACTAGCGGTGTGGAGACCCAGTACTTC
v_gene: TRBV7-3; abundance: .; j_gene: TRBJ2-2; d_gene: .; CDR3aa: CASSLVEGTGTGELFF; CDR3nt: TGTGCCAGCAGCTTAGTTGAGGGTACGGGCACCGGGGAGCTGTTTTTT
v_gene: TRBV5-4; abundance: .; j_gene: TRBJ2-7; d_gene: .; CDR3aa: CASSLADGEQYF; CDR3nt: TGTGCCAGCAGCTTGGCCGACGGCGAGCAGTACTTC
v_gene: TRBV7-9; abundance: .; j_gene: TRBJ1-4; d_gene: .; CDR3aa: CASSDTDNPEKLFF; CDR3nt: TGTGCCAGCAGCGACACAGATAACCCTGAAAAACTGTTTTTT
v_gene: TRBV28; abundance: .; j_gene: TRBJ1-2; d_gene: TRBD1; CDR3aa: CASLGTGQAKYGYTF; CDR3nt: TGTGCCAGCTTGGGTACGGGACAGGCTAAATATGGCTACACCTTC
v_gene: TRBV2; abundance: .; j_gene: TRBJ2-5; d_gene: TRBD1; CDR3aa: CASRETGMRQETQYF; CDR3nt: TGTGCCAGCAGAGAGACAGGGATGAGACAAGAGACCCAGTACTTC
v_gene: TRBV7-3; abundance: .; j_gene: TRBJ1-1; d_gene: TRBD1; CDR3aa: CASSSGQGVTEAFF; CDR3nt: TGTGCCAGCAGCTCCGGACAGGGGGTAACTGAAGCTTTCTTT
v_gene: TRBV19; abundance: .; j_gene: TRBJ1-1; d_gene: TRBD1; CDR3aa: CASSTPTGKMNTEAFF; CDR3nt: TGTGCCAGTAGTACCCCGACAGGGAAAATGAACACTGAAGCTTTCTTT
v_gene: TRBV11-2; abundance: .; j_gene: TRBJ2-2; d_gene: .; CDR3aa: CASSRQAGSPGELFF; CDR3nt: TGTGCCAGCAGCCGGCAGGCAGGTAGTCCCGGGGAGCTGTTTTTT
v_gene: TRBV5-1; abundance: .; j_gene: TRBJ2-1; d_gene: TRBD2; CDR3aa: CASSLETLRGGEQFF; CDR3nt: TGCGCCAGCAGCTTAGAGACTTTACGGGGGGGTGAGCAGTTCTTC
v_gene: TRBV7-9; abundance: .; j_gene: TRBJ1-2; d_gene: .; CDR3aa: CASSPSSDGYTF; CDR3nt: TGTGCCAGCAGCCCAAGCTCGGATGGCTACACCTTC
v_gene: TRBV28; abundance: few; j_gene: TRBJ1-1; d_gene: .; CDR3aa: CASRSSRGTEAFF; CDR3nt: TGTGCCAGCAGGTCCTCCCGAGGGACTGAAGCTTTCTTT
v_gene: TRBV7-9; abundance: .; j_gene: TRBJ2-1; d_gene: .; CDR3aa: CASSLGPPGSWNEQFF; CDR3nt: TGTGCCAGCAGCTTAGGACCGCCGGGGAGTTGGAATGAGCAGTTCTTC
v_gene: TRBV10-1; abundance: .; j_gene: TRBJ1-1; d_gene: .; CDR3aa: CASSAMGIANTEAFF; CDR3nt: TGCGCCAGCAGTGCGATGGGGATAGCGAACACTGAAGCTTTCTTT
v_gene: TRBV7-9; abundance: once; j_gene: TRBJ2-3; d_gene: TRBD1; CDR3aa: CASSLAGTGRNTQYF; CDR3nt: TGTGCCAGCAGCTTAGCGGGGACAGGGCGAAATACGCAGTATTTT
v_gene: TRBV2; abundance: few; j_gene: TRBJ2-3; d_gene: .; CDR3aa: CASSEEVWGSTDTQYF; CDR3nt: TGTGCCAGCAGTGAGGAGGTGTGGGGGAGCACAGATACGCAGTATTTT
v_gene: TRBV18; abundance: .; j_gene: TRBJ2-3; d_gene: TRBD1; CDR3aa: CASSPGQLTDTQYF; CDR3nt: TGTGCCAGCTCACCGGGACAGCTAACAGATACGCAGTATTTT
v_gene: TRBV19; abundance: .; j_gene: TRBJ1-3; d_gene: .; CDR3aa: CASSIYAGAGNTIYF; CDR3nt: TGTGCCAGTAGTATATACGCCGGAGCTGGAAACACCATATATTTT
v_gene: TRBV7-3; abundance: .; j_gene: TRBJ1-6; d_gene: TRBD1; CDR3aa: CASTSTGQGGSRDSPLHF; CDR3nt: TGTGCCAGCACCTCTACAGGACAGGGTGGGTCGAGGGATTCACCCCTCCACTTT
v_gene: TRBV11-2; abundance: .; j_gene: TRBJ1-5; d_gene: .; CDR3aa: CASSPGYGQPQHF; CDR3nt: TGTGCCAGCAGCCCAGGGTATGGTCAGCCCCAGCATTTT
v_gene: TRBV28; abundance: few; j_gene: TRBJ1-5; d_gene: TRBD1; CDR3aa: CASRQGGVNQPQHF; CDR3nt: TGTGCCAGCAGACAGGGGGGAGTCAATCAGCCCCAGCATTTT
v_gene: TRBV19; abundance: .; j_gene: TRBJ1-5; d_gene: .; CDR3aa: CASSTGWLGLLQPQHF; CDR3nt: TGTGCCAGTAGCACGGGTTGGTTAGGGCTCCTTCAGCCCCAGCATTTT
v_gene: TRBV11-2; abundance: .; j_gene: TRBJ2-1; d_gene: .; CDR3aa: CAIGAEQFF; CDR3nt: TGTGCCATCGGAGCTGAGCAGTTCTTC
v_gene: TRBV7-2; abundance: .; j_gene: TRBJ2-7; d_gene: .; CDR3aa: CASSSAGLGQYF; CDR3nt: TGTGCCAGCAGCTCAGCCGGGTTAGGGCAGTACTTC
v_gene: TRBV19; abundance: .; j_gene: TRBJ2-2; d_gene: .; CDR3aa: CAISRDIVAGELFF; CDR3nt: TGTGCCATCTCCAGGGATATAGTGGCCGGGGAGCTGTTTTTT
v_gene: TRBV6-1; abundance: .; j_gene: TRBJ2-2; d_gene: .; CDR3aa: CASVDRNTGELFF; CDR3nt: TGTGCCAGCGTGGACAGGAACACCGGGGAGCTGTTTTTT
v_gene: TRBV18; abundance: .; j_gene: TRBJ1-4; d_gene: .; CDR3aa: CASSSSGGGEKLFF; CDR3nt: TGTGCCAGCTCCTCCAGTGGGGGAGGTGAAAAACTGTTTTTT
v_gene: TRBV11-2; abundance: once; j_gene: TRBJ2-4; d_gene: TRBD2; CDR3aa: CASSPRLAGGPKNIQYF; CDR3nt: TGTGCCAGCAGCCCGCGACTAGCGGGGGGGCCCAAAAACATTCAGTACTTC
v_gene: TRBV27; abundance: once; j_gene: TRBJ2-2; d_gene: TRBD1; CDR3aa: CATSLRGTGVAGELFF; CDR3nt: TGTGCCACTTCCCTAAGAGGGACAGGGGTTGCCGGGGAGCTGTTTTTT
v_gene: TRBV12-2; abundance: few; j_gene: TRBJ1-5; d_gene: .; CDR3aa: CASRLALYSNQPQHF; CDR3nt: TGTGCAAGTCGTCTGGCCCTCTATAGCAATCAGCCCCAGCATTTT
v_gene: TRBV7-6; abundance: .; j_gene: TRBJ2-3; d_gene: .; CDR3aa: CASSLAYAGTSDTQYF; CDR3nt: TGTGCCAGCAGCTTAGCCTACGCAGGTACATCAGATACGCAGTATTTT
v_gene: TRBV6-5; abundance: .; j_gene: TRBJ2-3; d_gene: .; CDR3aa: CASAGSWRPTDTQYF; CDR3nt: TGTGCCAGCGCTGGTTCGTGGAGACCCACAGATACGCAGTATTTT
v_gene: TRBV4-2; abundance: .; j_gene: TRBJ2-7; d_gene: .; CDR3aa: CASSQDWRTPSYEQYF; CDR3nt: TGTGCCAGCAGCCAAGATTGGCGGACCCCCTCCTACGAGCAGTACTTC
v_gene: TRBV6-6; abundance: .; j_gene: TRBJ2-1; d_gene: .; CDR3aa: CASSYSETVYNEQFF; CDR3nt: TGTGCCAGCAGTTACTCGGAGACAGTTTACAATGAGCAGTTCTTC
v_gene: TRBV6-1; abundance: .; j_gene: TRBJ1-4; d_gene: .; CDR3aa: CASSDSLATNEKLFF; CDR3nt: TGTGCCAGCAGTGATAGCCTTGCAACTAATGAAAAACTGTTTTTT
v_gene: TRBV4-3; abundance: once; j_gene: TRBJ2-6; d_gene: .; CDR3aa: CASSQDAGRSSGANVLTF; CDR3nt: TGCGCCAGCAGCCAAGACGCAGGGCGGAGCTCTGGGGCCAACGTCCTGACTTTC
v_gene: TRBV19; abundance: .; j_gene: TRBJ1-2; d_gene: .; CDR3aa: CASSIGFRGNGYTF; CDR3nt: TGTGCCAGTAGTATAGGGTTCAGGGGTAATGGCTACACCTTC
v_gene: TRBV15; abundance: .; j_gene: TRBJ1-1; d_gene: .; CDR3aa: CATSKETRDTEAFF; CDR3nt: TGTGCCACCAGCAAGGAGACTCGGGACACTGAAGCTTTCTTT
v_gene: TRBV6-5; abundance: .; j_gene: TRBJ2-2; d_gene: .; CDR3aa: CASSYLSRANTGELFF; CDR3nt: TGTGCCAGCAGTTATTTAAGCAGGGCTAACACCGGGGAGCTGTTTTTT
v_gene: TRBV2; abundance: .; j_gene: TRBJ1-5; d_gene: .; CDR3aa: CASRKGRNGNQPQHF; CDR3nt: TGTGCCAGCCGGAAGGGGAGGAATGGCAATCAGCCCCAGCATTTT
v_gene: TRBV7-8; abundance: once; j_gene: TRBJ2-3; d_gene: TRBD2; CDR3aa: CASSRGASGSTDTQYF; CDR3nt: TGTGCCAGCAGCCGGGGTGCTAGCGGTTCTACAGATACGCAGTATTTT
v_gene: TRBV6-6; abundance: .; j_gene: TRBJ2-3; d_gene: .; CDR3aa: CASSYLLDTQYF; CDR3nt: TGTGCCAGCAGTTACCTCTTAGATACGCAGTATTTT
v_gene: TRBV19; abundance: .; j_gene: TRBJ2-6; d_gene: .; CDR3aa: CASTPGASGANVLTF; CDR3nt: TGTGCCAGTACCCCAGGCGCCTCTGGGGCCAACGTCCTGACTTTC
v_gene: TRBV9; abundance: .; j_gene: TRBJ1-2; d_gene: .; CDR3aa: CASSGGPGPYGYTF; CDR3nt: TGTGCCAGCAGCGGAGGGCCGGGACCCTATGGCTACACCTTC
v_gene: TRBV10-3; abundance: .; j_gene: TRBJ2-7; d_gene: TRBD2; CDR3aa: CAISESGSGGVEQYF; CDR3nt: TGTGCCATCAGTGAGTCGGGTAGCGGGGGTGTCGAGCAGTACTTC
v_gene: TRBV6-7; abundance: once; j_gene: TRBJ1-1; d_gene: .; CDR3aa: CASSLPRRKNTEAFF; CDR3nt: TGTGCCAGCAGTCTCCCCCGACGGAAGAACACTGAAGCTTTCTTT
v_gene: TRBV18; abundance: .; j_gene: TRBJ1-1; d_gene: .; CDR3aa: CASSPPASRNTEAFF; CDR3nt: TGTGCCAGCTCACCCCCGGCCAGTCGGAACACTGAAGCTTTCTTT
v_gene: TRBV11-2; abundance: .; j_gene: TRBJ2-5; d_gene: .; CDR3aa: CASSFLGETQYF; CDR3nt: TGTGCCAGCAGCTTTCTGGGCGAGACCCAGTACTTC
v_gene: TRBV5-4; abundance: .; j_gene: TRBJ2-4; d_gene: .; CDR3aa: CASSQGDGAATKNIQYF; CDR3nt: TGTGCCAGCAGCCAAGGTGATGGTGCGGCCACCAAAAACATTCAGTACTTC